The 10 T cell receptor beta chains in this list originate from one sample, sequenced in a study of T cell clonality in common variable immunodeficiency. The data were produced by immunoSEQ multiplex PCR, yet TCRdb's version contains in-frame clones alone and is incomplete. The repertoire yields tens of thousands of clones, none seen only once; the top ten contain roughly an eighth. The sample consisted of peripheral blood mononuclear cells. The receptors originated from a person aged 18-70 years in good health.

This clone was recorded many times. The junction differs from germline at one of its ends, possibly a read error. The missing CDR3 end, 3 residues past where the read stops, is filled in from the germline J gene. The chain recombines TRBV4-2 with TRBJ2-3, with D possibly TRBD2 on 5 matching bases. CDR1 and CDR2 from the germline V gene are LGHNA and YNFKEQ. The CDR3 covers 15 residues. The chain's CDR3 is CASSQDERPTDTQYF. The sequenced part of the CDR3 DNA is TGCGCCAGCAGCCAAGATGAGCGGCCCACAGATACG.

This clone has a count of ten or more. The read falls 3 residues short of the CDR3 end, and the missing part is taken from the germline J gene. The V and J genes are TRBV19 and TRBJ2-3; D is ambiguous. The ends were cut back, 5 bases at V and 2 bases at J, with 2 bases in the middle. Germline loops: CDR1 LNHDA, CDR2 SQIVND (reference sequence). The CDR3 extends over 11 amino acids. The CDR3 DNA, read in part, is TGTGCCAGTAGTCACACAGATACG. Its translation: CASSHTDT. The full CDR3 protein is CASSHTDTQYF. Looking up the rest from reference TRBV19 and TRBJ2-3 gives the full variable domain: DGGITQSPKYLFRKEGQNVTLSCEQNLNHDAMYWYRQDPGQGLRLIYYSQIVNDFQKGDIAEGYSVSREKKESFPLTVTSAQKNPTAFYLCASSHTDTQYFGPGTRLTVL.

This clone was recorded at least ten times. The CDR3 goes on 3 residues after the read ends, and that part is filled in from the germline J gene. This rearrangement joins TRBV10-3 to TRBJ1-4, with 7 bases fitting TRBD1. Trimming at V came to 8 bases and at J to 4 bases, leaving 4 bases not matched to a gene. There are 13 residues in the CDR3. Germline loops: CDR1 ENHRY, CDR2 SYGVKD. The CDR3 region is CAIGDSHNEKLFF. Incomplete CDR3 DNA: TGTGCCATCGGGGACAGCCATAATGAAAAA.

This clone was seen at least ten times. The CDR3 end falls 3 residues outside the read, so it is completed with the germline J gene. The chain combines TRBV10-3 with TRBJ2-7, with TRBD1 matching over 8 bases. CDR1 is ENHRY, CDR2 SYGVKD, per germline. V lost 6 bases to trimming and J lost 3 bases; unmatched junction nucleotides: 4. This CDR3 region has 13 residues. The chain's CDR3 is CAISPGQGYEQYF. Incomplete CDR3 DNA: TGTGCCATCAGCCCTGGACAGGGCTACGAG.

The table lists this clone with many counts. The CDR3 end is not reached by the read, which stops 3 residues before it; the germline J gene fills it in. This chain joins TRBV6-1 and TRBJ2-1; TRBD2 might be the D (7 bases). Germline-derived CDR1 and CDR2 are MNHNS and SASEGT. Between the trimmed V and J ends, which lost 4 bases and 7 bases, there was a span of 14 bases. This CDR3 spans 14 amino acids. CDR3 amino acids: CASSGGGRTNEQFF. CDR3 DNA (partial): TGTGCCAGCAGTGGGGGGGGGCGCACAAATGAG.

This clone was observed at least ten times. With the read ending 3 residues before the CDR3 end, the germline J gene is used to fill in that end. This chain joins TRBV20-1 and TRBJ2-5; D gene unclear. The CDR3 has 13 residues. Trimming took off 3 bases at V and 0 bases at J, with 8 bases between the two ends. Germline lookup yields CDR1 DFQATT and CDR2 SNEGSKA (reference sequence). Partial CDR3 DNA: TGCAGTGCTAGGAGAGGTAACCAAGAGACC. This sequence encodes CSARRGNQET. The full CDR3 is CSARRGNQETQYF.

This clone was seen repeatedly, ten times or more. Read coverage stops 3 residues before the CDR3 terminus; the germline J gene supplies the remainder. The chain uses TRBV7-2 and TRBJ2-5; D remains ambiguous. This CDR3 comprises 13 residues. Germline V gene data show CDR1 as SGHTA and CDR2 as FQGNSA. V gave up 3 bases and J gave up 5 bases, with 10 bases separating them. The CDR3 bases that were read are TGTGCCAGCAGCTTTGTCGCCCAGGAGACC. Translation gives CASSFVAQET. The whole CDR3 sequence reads CASSFVAQETQYF.

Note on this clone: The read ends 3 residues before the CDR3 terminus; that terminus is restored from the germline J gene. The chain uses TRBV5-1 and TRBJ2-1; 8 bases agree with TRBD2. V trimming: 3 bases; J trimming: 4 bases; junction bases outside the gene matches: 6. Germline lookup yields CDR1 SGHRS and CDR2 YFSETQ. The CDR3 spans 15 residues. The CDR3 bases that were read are TGCGCCAGCAGCTCTCAAGCGGGGGCTTACAATGAG. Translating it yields CASSSQAGAYNE. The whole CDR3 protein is CASSSQAGAYNEQFF.

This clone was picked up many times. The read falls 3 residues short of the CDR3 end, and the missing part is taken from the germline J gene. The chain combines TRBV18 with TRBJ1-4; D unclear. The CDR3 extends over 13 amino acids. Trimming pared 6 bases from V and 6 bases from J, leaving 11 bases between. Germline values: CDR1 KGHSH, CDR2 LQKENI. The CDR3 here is CASSRGEDEKLFF. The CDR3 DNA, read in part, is TGTGCCAGCTCCCGGGGAGAAGATGAAAAA.

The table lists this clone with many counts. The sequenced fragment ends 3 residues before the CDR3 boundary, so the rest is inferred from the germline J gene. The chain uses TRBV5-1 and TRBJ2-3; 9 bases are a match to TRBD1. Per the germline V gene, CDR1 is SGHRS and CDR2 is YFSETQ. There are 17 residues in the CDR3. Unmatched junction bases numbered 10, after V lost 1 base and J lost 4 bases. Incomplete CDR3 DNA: TGCGCCAGCAGCTTGCGGGACAGGGTGACCGGCGCAGATACG. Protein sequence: CASSLRDRVTGADT. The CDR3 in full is CASSLRDRVTGADTQYF.